This is a list of T cell receptor beta chains from one sample in a study of blood T cell repertoires in COVID-19. Using immunoSEQ multiplex PCR, the repertoire was profiled, and TCRdb retains in-frame clones only, with some absent. The sample consists of roughly 200,000 clones, about 88% of them appearing once. Source material: peripheral blood. The receptors here all came from a woman between 35 and 50 years old who had recovered from COVID-19. Both conserved end residues are part of each CDR3. The order of the fields is V gene, D gene, J gene, clone size, CDR3 DNA, CDR3 protein. A D gene is named only where the DNA matches it firmly. Not all rows give a size; the values are once, few, many and, for expanded clones, a class.

v_gene: TRBV7-8; d_gene: TRBD1; j_gene: TRBJ1-6; abundance: -; CDR3nt: TGTGCCAGCAGCTTAGGACAGGGGCCTTCACCCCTCCACTTT; CDR3aa: CASSLGQGPSPLHF
v_gene: TRBV4-2; d_gene: TRBD1; j_gene: TRBJ1-3; abundance: once; CDR3nt: TGTGCCAGCAGCCAAGAATTCGGGACAGGGGATTGGTACCACACCATATATTTT; CDR3aa: CASSQEFGTGDWYHTIYF
v_gene: TRBV27; d_gene: -; j_gene: TRBJ2-1; abundance: -; CDR3nt: TGTGCCAGCAGTTCCGCTAGAAGAGGTGAGCAGTTCTTC; CDR3aa: CASSSARRGEQFF
v_gene: TRBV27; d_gene: -; j_gene: TRBJ2-3; abundance: -; CDR3nt: TGTGCCAGCAGCCCACAGGGCCCAGATACGCAGTATTTT; CDR3aa: CASSPQGPDTQYF
v_gene: TRBV5-5; d_gene: -; j_gene: TRBJ1-6; abundance: -; CDR3nt: TGTGCCAGCAGCTTGTTGGGGGCTGAGGATTCACCCCTCCACTTT; CDR3aa: CASSLLGAEDSPLHF
v_gene: TRBV7-9; d_gene: TRBD1; j_gene: TRBJ2-7; abundance: -; CDR3nt: TGTGCCAGCAGCCCCCGGGGACAGGCCGTCTCCTACGAGCAGTACTTC; CDR3aa: CASSPRGQAVSYEQYF
v_gene: TRBV4-2; d_gene: -; j_gene: TRBJ2-1; abundance: -; CDR3nt: TGTGCCAGCAGCCCACCGGTCGGGGATGAGCAGTTCTTC; CDR3aa: CASSPPVGDEQFF
v_gene: TRBV11-2; d_gene: -; j_gene: TRBJ1-3; abundance: few; CDR3nt: TGTGCCAGCAGCTCCGGACAGTACTCTGGAAACACCATATATTTT; CDR3aa: CASSSGQYSGNTIYF
v_gene: TRBV6-6; d_gene: -; j_gene: TRBJ1-5; abundance: once; CDR3nt: TGTGCCAGCTTCGGACAGTATAGCAATCAGCCCCAGCATTTT; CDR3aa: CASFGQYSNQPQHF
v_gene: TRBV3-1/TRBV3-2; d_gene: -; j_gene: TRBJ2-6; abundance: -; CDR3nt: TGTGCCAGCAGCCAAGACTGGGGGCCAGGGGCCAACGTCCTGACTTTC; CDR3aa: CASSQDWGPGANVLTF
v_gene: TRBV11-2; d_gene: -; j_gene: TRBJ2-1; abundance: -; CDR3nt: TGTGCCAGCAGCCCGGACAAAGAAGCCGGGAATGAGCAGTTCTTC; CDR3aa: CASSPDKEAGNEQFF
v_gene: TRBV28; d_gene: TRBD2; j_gene: TRBJ2-7; abundance: -; CDR3nt: TGTGCCAGCAGCTCAATAGCGGGAGAAGCCCTCGAGCAGTACTTC; CDR3aa: CASSSIAGEALEQYF
v_gene: TRBV7-2; d_gene: TRBD2; j_gene: TRBJ2-7; abundance: -; CDR3nt: TGTGCCAGCAGCTCCCGGACTAGCGGGAGGACTCTGACAACCTACGAGCAGTACTTC; CDR3aa: CASSSRTSGRTLTTYEQYF
v_gene: TRBV5-1; d_gene: -; j_gene: TRBJ2-3; abundance: -; CDR3nt: TGCGCCAGCAGCTTAGACAGGCCTAGCACAGATACGCAGTATTTT; CDR3aa: CASSLDRPSTDTQYF
v_gene: TRBV5-1; d_gene: -; j_gene: TRBJ2-2; abundance: -; CDR3nt: TGCGCCAGCAGATCAGTAGGGGAGGACACCGGGGAGCTGTTTTTT; CDR3aa: CASRSVGEDTGELFF
v_gene: TRBV3-1/TRBV3-2; d_gene: -; j_gene: TRBJ2-5; abundance: -; CDR3nt: TGTGCCAGCAGCCATCAATCGGGTTGGGAGACCCAGTACTTC; CDR3aa: CASSHQSGWETQYF
v_gene: TRBV7-2; d_gene: TRBD2; j_gene: TRBJ2-7; abundance: -; CDR3nt: TGTGCCAGCAGCTTCTCTCCTAGCGGGTACAACGAGCAGTACTTC; CDR3aa: CASSFSPSGYNEQYF
v_gene: TRBV14; d_gene: TRBD1; j_gene: TRBJ2-1; abundance: -; CDR3nt: TGTGCCAGCAGCCCTCCCTACAGGGGAGAGCAGTTCTTC; CDR3aa: CASSPPYRGEQFF
v_gene: TRBV28; d_gene: -; j_gene: TRBJ1-5; abundance: -; CDR3nt: TGTGCCAGCAAAATTGGGACACCTAATCAGCCCCAGCATTTT; CDR3aa: CASKIGTPNQPQHF
v_gene: TRBV14; d_gene: TRBD2; j_gene: TRBJ2-1; abundance: -; CDR3nt: TGTGCCAGCAGGTCGACTAGCGAGGGGTACAATGAGCAGTTCTTC; CDR3aa: CASRSTSEGYNEQFF
v_gene: TRBV5-4; d_gene: -; j_gene: TRBJ1-1; abundance: once; CDR3nt: TGTGCCAGCAGCTTGGTTCCAGGGCGGGGACTGAACACTGAAGCTTTCTTT; CDR3aa: CASSLVPGRGLNTEAFF